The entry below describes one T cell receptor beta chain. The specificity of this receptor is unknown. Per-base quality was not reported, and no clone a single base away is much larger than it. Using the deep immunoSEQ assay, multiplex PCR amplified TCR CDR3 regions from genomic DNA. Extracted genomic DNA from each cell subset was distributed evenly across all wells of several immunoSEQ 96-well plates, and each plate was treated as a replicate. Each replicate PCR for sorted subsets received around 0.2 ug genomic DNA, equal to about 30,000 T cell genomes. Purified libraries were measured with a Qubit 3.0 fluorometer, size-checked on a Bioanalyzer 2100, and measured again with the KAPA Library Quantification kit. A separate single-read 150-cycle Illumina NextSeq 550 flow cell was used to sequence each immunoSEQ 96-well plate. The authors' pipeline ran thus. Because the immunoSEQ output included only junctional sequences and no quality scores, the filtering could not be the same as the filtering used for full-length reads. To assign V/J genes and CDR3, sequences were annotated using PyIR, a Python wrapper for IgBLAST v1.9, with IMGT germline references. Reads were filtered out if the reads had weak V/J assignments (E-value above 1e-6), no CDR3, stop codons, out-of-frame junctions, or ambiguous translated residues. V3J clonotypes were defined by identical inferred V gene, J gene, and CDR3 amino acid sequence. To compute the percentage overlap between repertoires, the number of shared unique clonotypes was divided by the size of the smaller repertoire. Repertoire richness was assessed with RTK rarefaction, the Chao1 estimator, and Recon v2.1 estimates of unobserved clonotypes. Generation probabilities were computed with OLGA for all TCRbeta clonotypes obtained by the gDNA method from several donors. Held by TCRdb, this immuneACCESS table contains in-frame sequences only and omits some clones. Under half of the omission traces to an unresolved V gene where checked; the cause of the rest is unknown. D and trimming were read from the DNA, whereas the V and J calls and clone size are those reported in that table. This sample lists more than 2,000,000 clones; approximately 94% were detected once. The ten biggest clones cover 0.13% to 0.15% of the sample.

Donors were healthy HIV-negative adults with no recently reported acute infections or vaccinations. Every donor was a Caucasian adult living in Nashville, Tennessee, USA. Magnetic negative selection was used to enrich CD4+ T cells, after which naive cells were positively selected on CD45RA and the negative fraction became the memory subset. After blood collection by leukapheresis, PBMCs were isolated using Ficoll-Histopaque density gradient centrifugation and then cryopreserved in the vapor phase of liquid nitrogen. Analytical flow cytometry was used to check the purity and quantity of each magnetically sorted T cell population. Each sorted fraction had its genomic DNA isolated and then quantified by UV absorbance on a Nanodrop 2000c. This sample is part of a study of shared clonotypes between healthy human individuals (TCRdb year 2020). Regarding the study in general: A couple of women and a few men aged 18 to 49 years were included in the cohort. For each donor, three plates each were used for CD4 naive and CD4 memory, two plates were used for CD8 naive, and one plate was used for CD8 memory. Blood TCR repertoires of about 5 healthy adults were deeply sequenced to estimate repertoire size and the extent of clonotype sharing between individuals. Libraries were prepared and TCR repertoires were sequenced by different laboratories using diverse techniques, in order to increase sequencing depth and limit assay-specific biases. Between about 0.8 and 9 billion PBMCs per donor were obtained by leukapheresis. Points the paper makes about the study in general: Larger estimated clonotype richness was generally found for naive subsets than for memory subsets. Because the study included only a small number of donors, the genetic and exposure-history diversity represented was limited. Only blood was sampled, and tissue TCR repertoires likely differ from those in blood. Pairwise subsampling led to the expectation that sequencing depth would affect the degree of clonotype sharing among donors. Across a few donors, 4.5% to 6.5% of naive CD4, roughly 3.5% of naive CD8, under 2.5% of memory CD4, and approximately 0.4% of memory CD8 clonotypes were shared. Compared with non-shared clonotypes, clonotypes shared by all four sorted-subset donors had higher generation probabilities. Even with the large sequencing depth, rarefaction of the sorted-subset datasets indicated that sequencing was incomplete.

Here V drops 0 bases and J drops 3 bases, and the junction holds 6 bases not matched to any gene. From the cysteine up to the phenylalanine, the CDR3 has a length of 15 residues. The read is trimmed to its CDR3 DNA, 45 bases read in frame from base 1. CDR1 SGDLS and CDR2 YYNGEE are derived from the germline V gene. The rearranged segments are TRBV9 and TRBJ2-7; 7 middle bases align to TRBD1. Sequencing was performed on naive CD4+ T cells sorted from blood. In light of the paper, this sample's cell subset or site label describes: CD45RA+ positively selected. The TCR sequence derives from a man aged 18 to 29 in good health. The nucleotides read TGTGCCAGCAGCGTAGCTGAGGGGGCGGGCTACGAGCAGTACTTC. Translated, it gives CASSVAEGAGYEQYF. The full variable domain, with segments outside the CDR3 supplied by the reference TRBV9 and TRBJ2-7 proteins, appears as DSGVTQTPKHLITATGQRVTLRCSPRSGDLSVYWYQQSLDQGLQFLIQYYNGEERAKGNILERFSAQQFPDLHSELNLSSLELGDSALYFCASSVAEGAGYEQYFGPGTRLTVT.